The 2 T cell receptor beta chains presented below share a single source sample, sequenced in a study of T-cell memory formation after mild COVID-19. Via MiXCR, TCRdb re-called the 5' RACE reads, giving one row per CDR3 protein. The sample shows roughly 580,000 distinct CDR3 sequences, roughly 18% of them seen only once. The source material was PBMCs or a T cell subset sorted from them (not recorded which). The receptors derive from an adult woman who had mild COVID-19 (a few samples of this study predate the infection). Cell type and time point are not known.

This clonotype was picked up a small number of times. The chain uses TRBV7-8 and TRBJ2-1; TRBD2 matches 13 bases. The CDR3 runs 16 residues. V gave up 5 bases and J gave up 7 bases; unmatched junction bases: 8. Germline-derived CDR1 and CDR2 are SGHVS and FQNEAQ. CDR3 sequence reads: CASSGRGLAGANEQFF. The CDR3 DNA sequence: TGTGCCAGCAGCGGACGCGGACTAGCGGGAGCAAATGAGCAGTTCTTC.

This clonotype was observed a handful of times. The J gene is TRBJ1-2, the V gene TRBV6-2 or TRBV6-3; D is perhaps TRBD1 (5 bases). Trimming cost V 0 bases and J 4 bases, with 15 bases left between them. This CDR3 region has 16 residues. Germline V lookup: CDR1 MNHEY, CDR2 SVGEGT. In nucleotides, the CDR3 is TGTGCCAGCAGTTACTCGAGCCCTCCCGGGGGCTATGGCTACACCTTC. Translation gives CASSYSSPPGGYGYTF.